This T cell receptor beta chain is from a study of blood T cells in healthy people across ages. The table lists this clonotype with a few counts. PCR was performed a second time for about 7 to 12 cycles using a sample-barcoded 5' primer and a J-beta primer mix. MiXCR, run by TCRdb on the 5' RACE reads, gives a single entry per CDR3 protein. The table records around 780,000 distinct CDR3 sequences, roughly 24% of them present only once. There are 14 residues in the CDR3. The V gene lost 4 bases and the J gene lost 2 bases, with 11 bases spanning the gap. Germline CDR1 and CDR2: MGHRA and YSYEKL. A further study also used this sample, focusing on T cells of mothers and their children.

The receptor's source is a boy under 18 in good health. The rearrangement uses TRBV4-1 and TRBJ2-5, with TRBD1 as a possible D gene (6 bases). The sequenced sample was blood. CDR3 nucleotides: TGCGCCAGCAGCCTCCGACAGGATCAAGAGACCCAGTACTTC. Translated, it gives CASSLRQDQETQYF.